This T cell receptor (beta chain) came from a study of T cell responses to AZD1222 COVID-19 vaccine. Whole-study findings and limits: Dominant at 160-218 and 743-854, vaccine-associated CD4 TCRs also spanned spike. Nearly half of spike-specific TCRs reportedly target variant regions that are unmutated in the B.1.351 and B.1.1.7 variants.

On this clone: Its specificity is not known.

CDR1 is MDHEN and CDR2 is SYDVKM in the germline V gene. This CDR3 has 14 amino acids. The V gene lost 5 bases and the J gene lost 5 bases, with 10 bases spanning the gap. Sequenced by immunoSEQ multiplex PCR; TCRdb stores in-frame clones only, minus some. The sample has about 120,000 clones, around 84% seen once. The sample in question was peripheral blood, obtained 28 days after the second AZD1222 dose. The chain couples TRBV28 to TRBJ1-6, with D possibly TRBD1 on 6 matching bases. This TCR derives from an adult who received the AZD1222 COVID-19 vaccine. In DNA, the CDR3 is TGTGCCAGCAGTGGATACAGGGATAATTCACCCCTCCACTTT. Protein: CASSGYRDNSPLHF.